This T cell receptor (beta chain) originates from a study of cytomegalovirus exposure and HLA in healthy donors. Study results and limitations: A later analysis showed HLA-associated TCR beta chains outstripping equally common others in clonal expansion.

Concerning this clone itself: Its specificity is unknown.

The PCR made use of 60 Vbeta and 13 Jbeta primers. TCRdb's copy holds only in-frame clones and misses some; the assay was immunoSEQ multiplex PCR. Of some 200,000 clones in the sample, around 84% were seen once. Sequencing was carried out using PBMCs. The TCR originated in a woman under 30 in good health and CMV-seronegative.

The CDR3 sequence is CASSPAGGTQETQYF. CDR3 nucleotides: TGTGCCAGCAGCCCAGCGGGAGGTACCCAAGAGACCCAGTACTTC. The chain carries TRBV28 and TRBJ2-5; TRBD2 aligns across 9 bases. The CDR3 runs 15 residues. Germline trimming cut 6 bases from V and 1 base from J; bases unmatched to any gene: 6. Germline lookup yields CDR1 MDHEN and CDR2 SYDVKM.